This T cell receptor beta chain was identified during a study of graft-versus-host responses after intestinal transplantation. Study-level background: For around 3 years after anti-thymocyte globulin induction, all recipients took tacrolimus and steroids. Study-wide results and limits: Recipient bone marrow held GvH clones, some seen earlier in ileum or blood. After transplant, early declines in HvG clones were associated with peak levels of circulating GvH clones.

A note on this clone: As yet, its antigen is unknown.

Assay: immunoSEQ multiplex PCR; the TCRdb copy retains only in-frame clones and omits some. The sample contains around 100,000 clones, 87% of which appear only once. V trimming: 1 base; J trimming: 4 bases; junction bases outside the gene matches: 12. This CDR3 is 17 amino acids long. The germline gives CDR1 MGHRA, CDR2 YSYEKL. The TCR comes from a human donor who was the organ donor for an intestinal transplant. The rearrangement uses TRBV4-1 and TRBJ2-5; 7 bases line up with TRBD1. The material sequenced was unstimulated CD4+ T cells sorted from spleen or lymph node cells, taken before transplant. CDR3 DNA sequence: TGCGCCAGCAGCCAAGTCGGCCCTAGGACAGGAGGAGAGACCCAGTACTTC. Its translation: CASSQVGPRTGGETQYF.